Sequencing of this T cell receptor beta chain was carried out in a study of siplizumab effects on memory and regulatory T cells. Points from the study as a whole: The apparent diversity of naive T cells exceeded that of memory cells, and naive T cells seemed to make a major contribution to the alloresponse. Versus under 35% in controls, the mappable alloreactive CD4+ clones averaged approximately 69% Treg-derived with siplizumab. Siplizumab significantly brought down the alloreactive sequences that trace back to unstimulated CD4+ memory cells.

Deletions cut 1 base from V and 3 bases from J, with 19 bases between. CDR3 length equals 17 residues. Germline CDR1 is SEHNR and CDR2 is FQNEAQ (reference sequence). Libraries were prepared by immunoSEQ multiplex PCR; TCRdb keeps only in-frame clonotypes and omits some of them. The table has approximately 100,000 clones, approximately 90% seen once. This clone was detected only a few times. Its target is not known. The chain employs TRBV7-9 and TRBJ2-7; no firm D call. This TCR was sampled from a human donor in good health. The sequenced sample consisted of Tregs sorted from blood. The CDR3 region is CASSLGNWVSPFYEQYF. The DNA for the CDR3 is TGTGCCAGCAGCTTAGGGAATTGGGTTTCCCCCTTCTACGAGCAGTACTTC.